Sequencing of this T cell receptor beta chain was carried out in a study of CD8 T cells in ankylosing spondylitis. As to this clonotype: Its target is not known.

Via MiXCR, TCRdb re-called the 5' RACE reads, giving one row per CDR3 protein. The sample consists of about 500,000 distinct CDR3 sequences, about 13% of them appearing once. Findings and limits, study-wide: Existing reports had already noted some motif variants in reactive arthritis synovial fluid and blood. One TCR beta motif, made up of roughly eight highly homologous variants, appeared characteristic of ankylosing spondylitis blood.

Trimming took off 2 bases at V and 1 base at J, with 8 bases between the two ends. The CDR3 contains 15 residues. The gene calls are TRBV12-3 or TRBV12-4 and TRBJ2-2; D is uncertain. The source material was blood, either unsorted or a sorted T cell fraction (not recorded which). The TCR comes from a male donor with ankylosing spondylitis. The CDR3: CASSLSVRNTGELFF. CDR3 bases: TGTGCCAGCAGTTTATCCGTCCGGAACACCGGGGAGCTGTTTTTT.